This TCR beta chain was profiled in a study of cytomegalovirus exposure and HLA in healthy donors. Study observations and caveats: In a later analysis, specific HLA alleles were associated with some 16,000 TCR beta sequences at a 0.05 false discovery rate. Trimming of TCR beta V- and J-genes showed a link, identified in a later analysis, to a missense DCLRE1C variant.

Note on this clone: Its antigen remains unidentified.

There are 14 residues in the CDR3. Trimming at V came to 1 base and at J to 6 bases, leaving 3 bases not matched to a gene. Germline V gene data show CDR1 as LNHNV and CDR2 as YYDKDF (reference sequence). Primers: 60 Vbeta forward and 13 Jbeta reverse. Using immunoSEQ multiplex PCR, the repertoire was profiled, and TCRdb retains in-frame clones only, with some absent. This table holds tens of thousands of clones. This rearrangement joins TRBV15 to TRBJ2-4; 7 nucleotides match TRBD2. The receptor comes from a man aged 18 to 29 in good health and CMV-seropositive. The sample consisted of PBMCs. In nucleotides, the CDR3 is TGTGCCACCAGCAGAGGCCGGGGGGTAAACATTCAGTACTTC. It encodes CATSRGRGVNIQYF.